The source of this TCR beta chain is a study of T cells in narcolepsy. Measured with immunoSEQ multiplex PCR; TCRdb has only the in-frame clones, and not every one. Of about 30,000 clones detected, roughly 77% appear once; the ten largest clones hold approximately 1.1%. This receptor was taken from a human donor with narcolepsy. The sequencing sample was made of CD45RA- memory CD4+ T cells from PBMCs.

In nucleotides, the CDR3 is TGTGCCAGCAGCTTCCGCCCGGTACCACAAGAGACCCAGTACTTC. This translates into CASSFRPVPQETQYF. The chain has TRBV7-2 and TRBJ2-5; no clear D. The germline gives CDR1 SGHTA, CDR2 FQGNSA. CDR3 length: 15 residues. V lost 3 bases and J lost 2, with 13 bases in between.